Listed here are 13 T cell receptor beta chains from one sample, sequenced in a study of response to subunit inactivated influenza vaccine. TCRdb itself ran the RT-PCR reads through MiXCR, one entry per CDR3 protein. The sample contains about 190,000 distinct CDR3 sequences, 13% to 15% of which appear only once. The sample in question was CD8+ T cells sorted from PBMCs, obtained more than 4 days after vaccination. The receptors stem from a man aged 50-59 years who received an inactivated influenza vaccine.

This clonotype was seen a few times. The chain carries TRBV7-2 and TRBJ2-7; 9 nucleotides agree with TRBD2. The V gene's germline CDR1 is SGHTA and CDR2 FQGNSA. Germline trimming cut 5 bases from V and 2 bases from J; bases unmatched to any gene: 10. This CDR3 has 16 residues. CDR3 in amino acids: CASSLLGASGAYEQYF. The CDR3 nucleotides read TGTGCCAGCAGCCTCTTAGGCGCTAGCGGGGCCTACGAGCAGTACTTC.

Only a few counts were recorded for this clonotype. The gene calls are TRBV12-3 or TRBV12-4 and TRBJ1-1; D remains unclear. The CDR3 has 13 amino acids. The V gene lost 5 bases and the J gene lost 7 bases, with 14 bases spanning the gap. The CDR3 coding sequence is TGTGCCAGCAGTCCTGACGGAGCATATGAAGCTTTCTTT. Encoded protein: CASSPDGAYEAFF.

For the CDR3, the DNA is TGTGCCAGCAGTTTAACGGGAGTGACAGATACGCAGTATTTT. Encoded protein: CASSLTGVTDTQYF. The chain joins TRBV12-3 or TRBV12-4 to TRBJ2-3; tentative D call: TRBD2 (6 bases). V gave up 2 bases and J gave up 3 bases, with 9 bases separating them. This CDR3 comprises 14 residues.

This rearrangement joins TRBV6-1 to TRBJ2-2; 11 bases are a match to TRBD2. The CDR3 loop spans 19 amino acids. Germline-derived CDR1 and CDR2 are MNHNS and SASEGT. The ends lost 2 bases at V and 8 bases at J; junction bases unmatched: 16. The CDR3 here is CASSEPAGASGGPRGELFF. The CDR3 nucleotides read TGTGCCAGCAGTGAACCTGCCGGGGCTAGCGGGGGGCCGAGAGGGGAGCTGTTTTTT.

This clonotype was seen a handful of times. V and J are TRBV14 and TRBJ2-1, with D unresolved. Deletions cut 3 bases from V and 9 bases from J, with 15 bases between. Germline V gene lookup returns CDR1 SGHDN and CDR2 FVKESK. This CDR3 region has 14 residues. This chain's CDR3 is CASSQFSSVGEQFF. The CDR3 nucleotides read TGTGCCAGCAGCCAGTTTTCGAGCGTCGGTGAGCAGTTCTTC.

V and J are TRBV28 and TRBJ2-7; 9 nucleotides align to TRBD2. V dropped 5 bases and J dropped 5; count of bases not matched to a gene: 13. The CDR3 runs to 16 residues. Germline V gene data show CDR1 as MDHEN and CDR2 as SYDVKM. This CDR3 reads CASSPPLAGVRNEQYF. The CDR3 nucleotides are TGTGCCAGCAGTCCCCCCTTAGCGGGAGTTAGAAACGAGCAGTACTTC.

V is TRBV12-3 or TRBV12-4 and J is TRBJ2-5; 7 nucleotides agree with TRBD2. The junction had 10 bases not matched to a gene; V was cut back by 1 base and J by 5 bases. The CDR3 totals 16 residues. CDR3 in amino acids: CASSLVLLAGEETQYF. The CDR3 nucleotides are TGTGCCAGCAGTTTAGTACTTTTGGCGGGGGAGGAGACCCAGTACTTC.

The CDR3 DNA follows: TGTGCCAGCAGCTTAGCGCCCGGACAGGGAGTCTATGGCTACACCTTC. Translation: CASSLAPGQGVYGYTF. J is TRBJ1-2 and V is TRBV7-6; TRBD1 matches 8 bases. This CDR3 contains 16 residues. V trimming: 0 bases; J trimming: 4 bases; junction bases outside the gene matches: 7. Germline lookup yields CDR1 SGHVS and CDR2 FNYEAQ. Variable domain in full (rest from reference TRBV7-6 and TRBJ1-2): GAGVSQSPRYKVTKRGQDVALRCDPISGHVSLYWYRQALGQGPEFLTYFNYEAQQDKSGLPNDRFSAERPEGSISTLTIQRTEQRDSAMYRCASSLAPGQGVYGYTFGSGTRLTVV.

This sequence joins TRBV6-5 and TRBJ1-3; D remains unclear. V dropped 2 bases and J dropped 0 bases, with 11 bases sitting between them. From germline, CDR1 is MNHEY and CDR2 SVGAGI. The CDR3 consists of 16 residues. The CDR3 loop is CASSYSYSNSGNTIYF. The DNA for the CDR3 is TGTGCCAGCAGTTACAGCTACAGCAACTCTGGAAACACCATATATTTT.

This chain uses TRBV7-3 with TRBJ2-2; 7 bases fit TRBD1. The V gene's germline CDR1 is SGHTA and CDR2 FQGTGA. V was clipped by 5 bases and J by 4 bases; unmatched bases: 4. This CDR3 has 14 amino acids. The CDR3 sequence is CASSAHRGTGELFF. The CDR3 DNA is TGTGCCAGCAGCGCCCACAGGGGCACCGGGGAGCTGTTTTTT.

The chain carries TRBV12-3 or TRBV12-4 and TRBJ2-2; TRBD2 is a possible D gene (6 bases). The CDR3 contains 13 residues. V was trimmed by 1 base and J by 10 bases, leaving 10 bases between them. CDR3 in amino acids: CASSLVREEELFF. CDR3 nucleotide sequence: TGTGCCAGCAGTTTAGTAAGGGAGGAGGAGCTGTTTTTT.

In the case of this clonotype: The germline gene is not matched at one end of the junction; a read error may be the cause. The chain recombines TRBV7-8 with TRBJ2-4; TRBD1 agrees at 9 bases. Germline V gene lookup returns CDR1 SGHVS and CDR2 FQNEAQ. CDR3 size: 16 residues. CDR3 in amino acids: CDSSPSDRGAKNIQYF. For the CDR3, the DNA is TGTGACAGCAGCCCCTCGGACAGGGGAGCCAAAAACATTCAGTACTTC.

The table lists this clonotype with a few counts. The genes are TRBV7-9 and TRBJ2-7, with D possibly matching TRBD2 (7 bases). Deletions cut 5 bases from V and 0 bases from J, with 17 bases between. In germline, CDR1 is SEHNR, CDR2 FQNEAQ (reference sequence). This CDR3 is built from 16 residues. In DNA, the CDR3 is TGTGCCAGCAGCCCTCCAGTGGGGGGGCGCTCCTACGAGCAGTACTTC. This encodes CASSPPVGGRSYEQYF.